The entry that follows covers one TCR beta chain sequence. This sample is drawn from a study of blood T cell repertoires in COVID-19. Across the study: From the United States, Italy and Spain came samples of acute and convalescent COVID-19. The cDNA or gDNA used as material had been derived from T cells, B-cell-depleted T cells, or PBMCs.

Original handling: Amplifying reference gene primers gave estimates of nucleated cell counts. Clones were sequenced by immunoSEQ multiplex PCR, and TCRdb holds only the in-frame ones, with some missing. D and trimming come from the DNA, and the V and J calls and clone size come from that table. The sample lists about 66,000 clones; 70% to 90% were seen once. Germline loops: CDR1 GTSNPN, CDR2 SVGIG (reference sequence). There are 15 residues in the CDR3. Trimming took off 4 bases at V and 5 bases at J, with 18 bases between the two ends. The source material was peripheral blood. The sequence was collected from a man in his 70s with acute or convalescent COVID-19. V gene TRBV30 combines with J gene TRBJ1-3, with a possible D match to TRBD1 (6 bases). CDR3 residues: CAWTKADRMRNTIYF. CDR3 nucleotides: TGTGCCTGGACCAAAGCCGACAGGATGCGAAACACCATATATTTT.